Listed below are T cell receptor beta chains from one sample, sequenced in a study of control samples from healthy donors and cancer patients. Profiling relied on immunoSEQ multiplex PCR, and the TCRdb table lists in-frame clones only, not all of them. The sample carries roughly 80,000 clones, roughly 90% recorded once. The sample comprised PBMCs. The receptors were sampled from a woman aged 55-75 years with head and neck cancer. Each CDR3 is given with its conserved first and last residue. D genes are given only for firm matches. Expanded clones get a size class; other rows say once, few or many, or leave the size out.

>TRBJ2-7|.|TRBV4-2|.
CASSPSLADTYEQYF
TGTGCCAGCAGCCCATCCCTAGCTGATACCTACGAGCAGTACTTC
>TRBJ2-3|.|TRBV18|.
CASSPLLHGSGTDTQYF
TGTGCCAGCTCACCATTGCTACACGGGAGCGGCACAGATACGCAGTATTTT
>TRBJ2-2|.|TRBV6-2/TRBV6-3|.
CASSTGRANTGELFF
TGTGCCAGCAGTACCGGACGGGCGAACACCGGGGAGCTGTTTTTT
>TRBJ1-4|.|TRBV5-4|.
CASSLGVGTEKLFF
TGTGCCAGCAGCTTGGGAGTTGGGACGGAAAAACTGTTTTTT
>TRBJ1-5|.|TRBV10-3|TRBD1
CAISEATGSQPQHF
TGTGCCATCAGTGAGGCGACAGGGAGTCAGCCCCAGCATTTT
>TRBJ1-6|.|TRBV19|.
CASSGALSPLHF
TGTGCCAGTAGTGGCGCCCTTTCCCCCCTCCACTTT
>TRBJ1-2|.|TRBV6-5|.
CASSYDDSNYGYTF
TGTGCCAGCAGTTACGATGACAGTAACTATGGCTACACCTTC
>TRBJ2-2|.|TRBV19|TRBD2
CASRILAGGTGELFF
TGTGCCAGTAGAATACTAGCGGGAGGTACCGGGGAGCTGTTTTTT
>TRBJ2-3|.|TRBV4-2|TRBD2
CASSQDPHQSGRGDTQYF
TGTGCCAGCAGCCAAGATCCCCACCAAAGCGGGAGAGGAGATACGCAGTATTTT
>TRBJ2-5|.|TRBV30|.
CACTGGRETQYF
TGTGCCTGTACCGGGGGACGAGAGACCCAGTACTTC
>TRBJ2-5|.|TRBV10-3|.
CAISESAAGSGAETQYF
TGTGCCATCAGTGAGTCGGCGGCAGGGAGCGGCGCGGAGACCCAGTACTTC
>TRBJ2-2|.|TRBV19|.
CASSIRMGVGTGELFF
TGTGCCAGTAGTATCCGGATGGGGGTGGGAACCGGGGAGCTGTTTTTT
>TRBJ1-4|.|TRBV5-1|TRBD1
CASSLGPGQGNEKLFF
TGCGCCAGCAGCTTGGGCCCGGGACAGGGGAATGAAAAACTGTTTTTT
>TRBJ1-1|.|TRBV7-2|.
CASSLGRGAFF
TGTGCCAGCAGCTTAGGACGGGGAGCTTTCTTT
>TRBJ2-1|.|TRBV5-1|TRBD1
CASTNRGSYNEQFF
TGCGCCAGCACGAACAGGGGGTCCTACAATGAGCAGTTCTTC
>TRBJ1-4|.|TRBV10-2|TRBD1
CASRRDRENEKLFF
TGCGCCAGCAGGAGGGACAGGGAGAATGAAAAACTGTTTTTT
>TRBJ2-1|.|TRBV5-4|.
CASSYPGAARDNEQFF
TGTGCCAGCAGCTACCCGGGAGCGGCTAGAGACAATGAGCAGTTCTTC
>TRBJ2-1|.|TRBV19|TRBD1
CASRLTGTGAPNEQFF
TGTGCCAGTAGGCTAACCGGGACAGGGGCCCCTAATGAGCAGTTCTTC
>TRBJ2-1|once|TRBV6-2/TRBV6-3|TRBD2
CASSYSIIRGTSGSIYNEQFF
TGTGCCAGCAGTTACTCGATAATCCGGGGGACTAGCGGGAGTATTTACAATGAGCAGTTCTTC
>TRBJ2-7|.|TRBV6-6|TRBD1
CASSLGTGIIHEQYF
TGTGCCAGCTCCCTAGGGACAGGGATTATCCACGAGCAGTACTTC
>TRBJ1-5|.|TRBV9|.
CASSFYRISGEDENNQPQHF
TGTGCCAGCAGCTTCTACCGGATTTCTGGGGAGGATGAGAACAATCAGCCCCAGCATTTT
>TRBJ1-2|.|TRBV5-5|.
CASSQSVAVGGTFWGYTF
TGTGCCAGCAGTCAGTCGGTCGCGGTCGGCGGGACGTTTTGGGGCTACACCTTC
>TRBJ1-5|once|TRBV2|TRBD1
CASSGQGDQPQHF
TGTGCCAGCAGTGGACAGGGCGATCAGCCCCAGCATTTT
>TRBJ2-1|.|TRBV5-6|TRBD2
CASSSQLAGGFYNEQFF
TGTGCCAGCAGCTCCCAACTAGCGGGAGGATTTTACAATGAGCAGTTCTTC
>TRBJ1-5|few|TRBV7-6|.
CASSLAPWRARGNQPQHF
TGTGCCAGCAGCTTAGCGCCTTGGAGGGCTAGGGGCAATCAGCCCCAGCATTTT
>TRBJ2-7|.|TRBV2|.
CASSLQGFEQYF
TGTGCCAGCAGTCTACAGGGTTTCGAGCAGTACTTC
>TRBJ2-6|.|TRBV5-6|.
CASSFSGVTGANVLTF
TGTGCCAGCAGCTTTTCTGGAGTTACTGGGGCCAACGTCCTGACTTTC
>TRBJ2-4|.|TRBV29-1|TRBD2
CSVPASQGGNIQYF
TGCAGCGTTCCCGCCAGCCAGGGAGGGAACATTCAGTACTTC
>TRBJ1-1|.|TRBV28|.
CASSLRKTEAFF
TGTGCCAGCAGTTTACGGAAGACTGAAGCTTTCTTT
>TRBJ2-7|.|TRBV6-1|.
CASSEGDLWGGASYEQYF
TGTGCCAGCAGTGAAGGGGACCTATGGGGGGGCGCATCCTACGAGCAGTACTTC
>TRBJ1-5|.|TRBV7-2|.
CASSLSGNQPQHF
TGTGCCAGCAGCTTATCTGGAAATCAGCCCCAGCATTTT
>TRBJ2-7|once|TRBV11-2|.
CASSYFYEQYF
TGTGCCAGCAGCTACTTTTACGAGCAGTACTTC
>TRBJ2-7|.|TRBV27|.
CASSPYSYEQYF
TGTGCCAGCAGTCCATACTCCTACGAGCAGTACTTC
>TRBJ2-3|.|TRBV4-3|.
CASSPQGGLGTDTQYF
TGCGCCAGCAGCCCCCAGGGGGGATTAGGCACAGATACGCAGTATTTT